What follows describes a single T cell receptor (beta chain). The data derive from a study of control samples from healthy donors and cancer patients. The CDR3 consists of 16 residues. Germline lookup yields CDR1 ENHRY and CDR2 SYGVKD. J gave up 4 bases and V 4 bases, and 8 bases lay outside the gene matches. Here immunoSEQ multiplex PCR was the method, and the copy in TCRdb shows in-frame clones only, minus some. The table lists approximately 52,000 clones, roughly 95% of them singletons. V gene TRBV10-3 combines with J gene TRBJ2-3, with 10 bases aligning to TRBD2. This receptor was obtained from a woman between 18 and 29 years old in good health. The sequenced material came from blood. CDR3 region: CAISGSAGGKADTQYF. The CDR3 DNA reads as TGTGCCATCAGTGGGTCAGCGGGGGGGAAGGCAGATACGCAGTATTTT.